Listed here are 28 T cell receptor beta chains from one sample, sequenced in a study of shared T cell receptors in the human thymus. The method was immunoSEQ multiplex PCR; TCRdb's version includes in-frame clones alone and lacks a portion of them. The table has 600,000 to 900,000 clones, around 85% seen once. These data are also associated with another study on human thymus T cells.

Sequences were obtained from thymocytes. These receptors were obtained from a girl under three years old with a congenital heart defect.

The chain joins TRBV12-2 to TRBJ1-1; the D call TRBD1 from the table was never checked on the DNA. TRBV12-2 is shown as a pseudogene. The CDR3 has 15 amino acids. The CDR3 reads CASRRGQPLNTEAFF. In nucleotides, the CDR3 is TGTGCAAGTCGCCGGGGACAGCCATTGAACACTGAAGCTTTCTTT.

V and J are TRBV27 and TRBJ2-1, with 10 bases matching TRBD2. The CDR3 runs 14 residues. Trimming at V came to 5 bases and at J to 4 bases, leaving 2 bases not matched to a gene. Germline V CDR1 and CDR2: MNHEY, SMNVEV (reference sequence). DNA for the CDR3: TGTGCCAGCAGTAAGGGACTAGCGTACAATGAGCAGTTCTTC. This encodes CASSKGLAYNEQFF.

V usage is TRBV5-1 and J usage is TRBJ2-5, with 15 bases identical to TRBD2. CDR1 is SGHRS, CDR2 YFSETQ, per germline. V lost 7 bases and J lost 1; bases outside the gene matches: 8. The CDR3 length is 17 residues. CDR3 protein: CASVQGTSGGTQETQYF. The CDR3 bases are TGCGCCAGCGTGCAGGGGACTAGCGGGGGGACCCAAGAGACCCAGTACTTC.

About this clone itself: The sample holds other DNA sequences that translate to the same CDR3. The rearrangement links TRBV7-9 to TRBJ2-7, with D perhaps TRBD2 (6 bases). The CDR3 contains 13 residues. V lost 1 base and J lost 4, with 8 bases in between. CDR1 and CDR2 from the germline V gene are SEHNR and FQNEAQ (reference sequence). In nucleotides, the CDR3 is TGTGCCAGCAGCTTAGGGGGGAGGTACGAGCAGTACTTC. Its translation: CASSLGGRYEQYF.

The V gene is TRBV4-1, the J gene TRBJ1-2; D is possibly TRBD1 (6 bases). The CDR3 runs to 16 residues. Trimming left V 1 base short and J 4 bases short, with 16 bases between. Germline V gene lookup returns CDR1 MGHRA and CDR2 YSYEKL. CDR3 sequence: CASSQGRGRGTYGYTF. The CDR3 bases are TGCGCCAGCAGCCAAGGTCGGGGGCGGGGGACCTATGGCTACACCTTC.

V usage is TRBV28 and J usage is TRBJ1-4; 7 bases fit TRBD1. Per the germline V gene, CDR1 is MDHEN and CDR2 is SYDVKM. Trimming took 5 bases from V and 3 from J; bases not matched to a gene: 6. The CDR3 has 15 amino acids. The CDR3 DNA follows: TGTGCCAGCAGTCTTAGACAGGGCCCTAATGAAAAACTGTTTTTT. It yields the protein CASSLRQGPNEKLFF.

This CDR3 is CATSRVTGTSHTGELFF. CDR3 DNA sequence: TGTGCCACCAGCAGAGTTACCGGGACTAGTCACACCGGGGAGCTGTTTTTT. The chain employs TRBV15 and TRBJ2-2; 8 nucleotides align to TRBD2. The germline V gene has CDR1 LNHNV and CDR2 YYDKDF (reference sequence). The CDR3 runs 17 residues. With 1 base clipped from V and 3 bases from J, the junction kept 7 bases outside the gene matches.

This clone came up a few times. The J gene is TRBJ1-5, the V gene TRBV18; D not certain. V lost 5 bases to trimming and J lost 6 bases, with 11 bases between them. Germline CDR1 reads KGHSH; CDR2 reads LQKENI. This CDR3 is built from 13 residues. DNA of the CDR3: TGTGCCAGCTCATTACCTGGAGGTCAGCCCCAGCATTTT. This sequence encodes CASSLPGGQPQHF.

The rearrangement links TRBV27 to TRBJ1-2; D is unclear. The CDR3 consists of 17 residues. Looked up from germline, CDR1 is MNHEY and CDR2 is SMNVEV (reference sequence). Trimming pared 4 bases from V and 5 bases from J, leaving 23 bases between. The CDR3, as DNA: TGTGCCAGCAGTTCCGGGTCAGCAGAGCCTCCCTCATATGGCTACACCTTC. Translated: CASSSGSAEPPSYGYTF.

This clone was seen only a few times. The chain is built from TRBV11-2 and TRBJ2-1, with D perhaps matching TRBD1 (8 bases). Germline lookup yields CDR1 SGHAT and CDR2 FQNNGV. Trimming pared 4 bases from V and 4 bases from J, leaving 20 bases between. The CDR3 contains 17 residues. The DNA for the CDR3 is TGTGCCAGCAGCTGGGGGGAGGGGACAGGCAAATACAATGAGCAGTTCTTC. It codes for CASSWGEGTGKYNEQFF.

This CDR3 is CASSVDRGNYGYTF. The DNA for the CDR3 is TGTGCCAGCAGCGTAGACAGGGGTAACTATGGCTACACCTTC. The genes are TRBV7-8 and TRBJ1-2; TRBD1 matches at 8 bases. Unmatched junction bases numbered 3, after V lost 5 bases and J lost 1 base. CDR3 length: 14 amino acids. The germline V gene has CDR1 SGHVS and CDR2 FQNEAQ.

The V gene is TRBV4-3, the J gene TRBJ2-5; tentatively, D is TRBD1 (5 bases). The CDR3 length is 14 residues. Trimming removed 3 bases from V and 2 bases from J, with 10 bases in between. Germline assignment: CDR1 LGHNA and CDR2 YSLEER. In nucleotides, the CDR3 is TGCGCCAGCAGCCACCGTACAGGTCAAGAGACCCAGTACTTC. This translates into CASSHRTGQETQYF.

This sequence joins TRBV6-5 and TRBJ2-5, with a tentative D call TRBD1 (6 bases). The J call may not be correct, given that the DNA end is closer to TRBJ2-7. Germline-derived CDR1 and CDR2 are MNHEY and SVGAGI. CDR3 length: 16 residues. The CDR3 nucleotides read TGTGCCAGCAGTTCCCCGGGACACAAGAACTCCTACGAGCAGTACTTC. It translates to CASSSPGHKNSYEQYF.

In DNA, the CDR3 is TGTGCCAGCAGCGCCGGGACAGGGGATAGATCCTACAATGAGCAGTTCTTC. Protein: CASSAGTGDRSYNEQFF. The chain recombines TRBV2 with TRBJ2-1; 10 bases fit TRBD1. V shed 6 bases and J 1 base; nucleotides not matched to a gene: 9. Germline V lookup: CDR1 SNHLY, CDR2 FYNNEI. The CDR3 is 17 amino acids.

This chain uses TRBV28 with TRBJ2-3; the D gene is possibly TRBD1 (6 bases). The germline V gene encodes CDR1 MDHEN and CDR2 SYDVKM. Trimming shortened V by 6 bases and J by 0 bases, and 10 bases separated the two germline ends. The CDR3 covers 14 residues. The CDR3 sequence: CASSRDTSTDTQYF. DNA for the CDR3: TGTGCCAGCAGCAGGGACACGAGCACAGATACGCAGTATTTT. The full variable domain, with the rest looked up from reference TRBV28 and TRBJ2-3, is DVKVTQSSRYLVKRTGEKVFLECVQDMDHENMFWYRQDPGLGLRLIYFSYDVKMKEKGDIPEGYSVSREKKERFSLILESASTNQTSMYLCASSRDTSTDTQYFGPGTRLTVL.

The chain links TRBV27 to TRBJ1-6; TRBD1 matches at 9 bases. The CDR3 is 17 residues long. CDR1 and CDR2 (germline): MNHEY, SMNVEV (reference sequence). With V trimmed by 6 bases and J by 7 bases, 13 bases remained unmatched. The CDR3 DNA sequence: TGTGCCAGCAGCATAAACCGGGACAGGGCATCAAATTCACCCCTCCACTTT. This codes for CASSINRDRASNSPLHF.

The chain carries TRBV2 and TRBJ1-2; 7 bases agree with TRBD1. CDR1 is SNHLY and CDR2 is FYNNEI in the germline V gene. CDR3 length: 16 amino acids. The ends lost 6 bases at V and 2 bases at J; junction bases unmatched: 12. The CDR3 protein is CASRGRGQRRNYGYTF. For the CDR3, the DNA is TGTGCCAGCAGAGGTAGGGGGCAAAGGAGGAACTATGGCTACACCTTC.

This sequence joins TRBV5-4 and TRBJ1-1; 9 bases match TRBD1. CDR1 SGHNT and CDR2 YYREEE come from the germline V gene (reference sequence). This CDR3 has 15 residues. V gave up 3 bases and J gave up 4 bases; unmatched junction bases: 7. CDR3 nucleotide sequence: TGTGCCAGCAGCTCGGACAGGGGCTGGACCACTGAAGCTTTCTTT. It codes for CASSSDRGWTTEAFF. The full variable domain, rest sourced from reference TRBV5-4 and TRBJ1-1, is ETGVTQSPTHLIKTRGQQVTLRCSSQSGHNTVSWYQQALGQGPQFIFQYYREEENGRGNFPPRFSGLQFPNYSSELNVNALELDDSALYLCASSSDRGWTTEAFFGQGTRLTVV.

A few counts support this clone. This sequence joins TRBV15 and TRBJ1-5, with 7 bases that match TRBD1. The CDR3 is made up of 15 amino acids. Germline V gene sequence: CDR1 LNHNV, CDR2 YYDKDF (reference sequence). The J segment lost 1 base and the V segment lost 4 bases, leaving 4 bases of the junction unmatched. CDR3 amino acids: CATSTPTGSNQPQHF. The CDR3 bases are TGTGCCACCAGCACCCCGACAGGGAGCAATCAGCCCCAGCATTTT.

The chain carries TRBV15 and TRBJ1-3; D ambiguous. This CDR3 is built from 16 residues. CDR1 and CDR2 from the germline V gene are LNHNV and YYDKDF (reference sequence). V gave up 0 bases and J gave up 0 bases, with 9 bases separating them. CDR3 amino acids: CATSRDLTASGNTIYF. CDR3 DNA: TGTGCCACCAGCAGAGATCTCACAGCCTCTGGAAACACCATATATTTT.

The chain has TRBV29-1 and TRBJ2-4; no reliable D call. This CDR3 has 15 amino acids. V was clipped by 0 bases and J by 0 bases, with 9 bases between them. From germline, CDR1 is SQVTM and CDR2 ANQGSEA. The CDR3: CSVEDPEPAKNIQYF. The CDR3 DNA follows: TGCAGCGTTGAAGACCCCGAGCCAGCCAAAAACATTCAGTACTTC.

The chain combines TRBV9 with TRBJ1-1; D might be TRBD1 (5 bases). V lost 0 bases and J 8 bases, leaving 17 bases between the germline ends. The germline V gene encodes CDR1 SGDLS and CDR2 YYNGEE. CDR3 length: 15 amino acids. This CDR3 is CASSVADGGGREAFF. CDR3 DNA: TGTGCCAGCAGCGTAGCCGATGGTGGGGGGAGGGAAGCTTTCTTT.

The rearrangement joins TRBV6-1 to TRBJ1-4, with D perhaps TRBD1 (6 bases). This CDR3 region has 17 residues. Germline CDR1 reads MNHNS; CDR2 reads SASEGT. V dropped 2 bases and J dropped 2 bases, with 15 bases sitting between them. CDR3 DNA sequence: TGTGCCAGCAGTGAACCCCTAGGGGGGGCCACTAATGAAAAACTGTTTTTT. Protein product: CASSEPLGGATNEKLFF.

V gene TRBV7-9 combines with J gene TRBJ1-6; TRBD1 agrees at 9 bases. The CDR3 length is 11 residues. V shed 8 bases and J 11 bases; nucleotides not matched to a gene: 1. Germline V gene data show CDR1 as SEHNR and CDR2 as FQNEAQ (reference sequence). The DNA for the CDR3 is TGTGCCAGCGGACAGGGGACACCCCTCCACTTT. Its protein is CASGQGTPLHF.

V gene TRBV12-5 combines with J gene TRBJ1-5; 9 positions agree with TRBD1. Germline V gene lookup returns CDR1 LGHNT and CDR2 FRNRAP. The CDR3 is 15 residues long. V gave up 6 bases and J gave up 4 bases; unmatched junction bases: 7. The CDR3 sequence: CASGLWDRENQPQHF. For the CDR3, the DNA is TGTGCTAGTGGACTATGGGACAGGGAAAATCAGCCCCAGCATTTT.

The V call is TRBV2, the J call TRBJ1-2; the D gene is possibly TRBD1 (5 bases). Trimming stripped 7 bases from V and 1 base from J, with 10 bases between. Germline V gene data show CDR1 as SNHLY and CDR2 as FYNNEI. The CDR3 runs to 13 residues. The CDR3 reads CASILDSNYGYTF. CDR3 coding DNA: TGTGCCAGCATCCTAGACAGTAACTATGGCTACACCTTC.

V and J are TRBV5-1 and TRBJ1-2, with 8 positions matching TRBD1. The CDR3 spans 15 residues. V was clipped by 3 bases and J by 4 bases; unmatched bases: 8. The germline V gene encodes CDR1 SGHRS and CDR2 YFSETQ. The CDR3 sequence is CASSSSGGASYGYTF. DNA of the CDR3: TGCGCCAGCAGCTCCTCAGGGGGCGCTAGCTATGGCTACACCTTC.

The V gene is TRBV6-5, the J gene TRBJ1-3; D uncertain. CDR3 length equals 14 residues. Trimming took 2 bases from V and 3 from J, leaving 8 bases between them. The germline V gene has CDR1 MNHEY and CDR2 SVGAGI. CDR3 sequence (DNA): TGTGCCAGCAGTTACCGGCAGGTTGGAAACACCATATATTTT. Its translation: CASSYRQVGNTIYF.